This T cell receptor (beta chain) is from a study of shared clonotypes between healthy human individuals. Worth noting for this clone: The antigen is undetermined.

Germline V gene sequence: CDR1 MDHEN, CDR2 SYDVKM. This CDR3 has 16 residues. The J segment lost 5 bases and the V segment lost 6 bases, leaving 14 bases of the junction unmatched. Regarding the study as a whole: Among the subsets, naive ones generally showed larger estimated richness than memory ones. Across several donors, naive CD4 shared around 5%, naive CD8 under 4%, memory CD4 about 2.4%, memory CD8 around 0.42%. Investigators collected only blood, and repertoires in tissues likely differ.

TCRdb keeps only in-frame clones here, not all; method: immunoSEQ multiplex PCR. Of approximately 2.3 million clones in the sample, approximately 93% were seen once. Sequenced sample: naive CD4+ T cells from PBMCs. Documented subset: CD45RA+ positively selected. The gene calls are TRBV28 and TRBJ1-2; 8 bases agree with TRBD1. The receptor comes from a man aged 18 to 30 in good health. Some clones in this sample may be carry-over from other donors' samples. This chain's CDR3 is CASSLFQGAGGYGYTF. CDR3 DNA sequence: TGTGCCAGCAGCCTATTTCAGGGGGCTGGTGGATATGGCTACACCTTC.